This T cell receptor (beta chain) was captured by sequencing in a study of beta chain features in type 1 diabetes. This clone has more than one count but fewer than ten. Expressed TCRB transcripts got sequenced, as all isolated RNA was reverse transcribed. Profiling relied on immunoSEQ multiplex PCR, and the TCRdb table lists in-frame clones only, not all of them. In the table there are just over 600,000 clones, 15% to 19% of which are singletons. Sequencing used naive CD4+ T cells from blood. This clonotype was sampled from a man aged 18 to 29 in good health.

CDR3 nucleotide sequence: TGTGCCAGCACCCGGGAGGGGCGCACAGATACGCAGTATTTT. Its protein product is CASTREGRTDTQYF. The gene calls are TRBV2 and TRBJ2-3; 8 bases agree with TRBD2. V was clipped by 7 bases and J by 1 base; unmatched bases: 4. CDR1 and CDR2 (germline): SNHLY, FYNNEI. This CDR3 has 14 amino acids.